This T cell receptor (beta chain) was profiled in a study of blood T cell repertoires in COVID-19. Study background: Samples taken during acute and convalescent COVID-19 were collected in the United States, Italy and Spain. T cells, B-cell-depleted T cells, or PBMCs supplied cDNA or gDNA.

In this sample, this clone turned up once. During active infection, Seattle patients enrolled and were then monitored through disease. Germline lookup yields CDR1 MDHEN and CDR2 SYDVKM. The CDR3 length is 16 residues. V gave up 7 bases and J gave up 7 bases; unmatched junction bases: 12. Original processing methods: For nucleated cells, counts were estimated from reference gene primer amplification. Using immunoSEQ multiplex PCR, the repertoire was profiled, and TCRdb retains in-frame clones only, with some absent. Clone size and V and J calls were adopted from that table, with D and trimming inferred from the DNA. The data contain around 140,000 clones, 75% to 90% of them singletons.

This receptor was identified in a man between 18 and 35 years old with COVID-19, enrolled during active disease. The chain is built from TRBV28 and TRBJ2-7; TRBD2 matches 14 bases. Specimen: peripheral blood. As DNA, the CDR3 is TGTGCCAGCACCCCAACCGGGACTAGCGGGAGAGGTGAGCAGTACTTC. Translating gives CASTPTGTSGRGEQYF.